Listed below are T cell receptor beta chains from one sample, sequenced in a study of human versus mouse CDR3 diversity and MHC coevolution. TCRdb's table, derived via immunoSEQ multiplex PCR, lists solely in-frame clones and lacks some. The top ten hold under 20% of the sample, which has about 60,000 clones, 90% to 95% seen once. The sequencing sample was made of naive CD4+ T cells from blood. These receptors were collected from a person aged 60 to 70 in good health. The CDR3 runs from the conserved cysteine through the conserved F or W. D genes are given only for firm matches. The size of a clone is reported for some rows only, either as once, few or many, or as a class for expanded clones.

J gene: TRBJ1-1; V gene: TRBV19; D gene: -; clone size: -; CDR3 protein: CASSIGRKGDLAMNTEAFF; CDR3 DNA: TGTGCCAGTAGTATCGGACGAAAGGGAGATCTCGCTATGAACACTGAAGCTTTCTTT
J gene: TRBJ2-6; V gene: TRBV25-1; D gene: TRBD2; clone size: -; CDR3 protein: CASSVPGLAGTGANVLTF; CDR3 DNA: TGTGCCAGCAGTGTCCCGGGACTAGCGGGTACTGGGGCCAACGTCCTGACTTTC
J gene: TRBJ2-6; V gene: TRBV7-3; D gene: -; clone size: -; CDR3 protein: CASSSGVGRRSGANVLTF; CDR3 DNA: TGTGCCAGCAGCTCGGGAGTTGGCAGACGCTCTGGGGCCAACGTCCTGACTTTC
J gene: TRBJ2-3; V gene: TRBV30; D gene: -; clone size: -; CDR3 protein: CAWSVLRDVGDTQYF; CDR3 DNA: TGTGCCTGGAGTGTCTTGCGGGATGTTGGAGATACGCAGTATTTT
J gene: TRBJ2-7; V gene: TRBV7-9; D gene: TRBD2; clone size: -; CDR3 protein: CASSFKERESPYEQYF; CDR3 DNA: TGTGCCAGCAGCTTTAAGGAGCGGGAGTCTCCCTACGAGCAGTACTTC
J gene: TRBJ2-7; V gene: TRBV6-1; D gene: -; clone size: -; CDR3 protein: CASSEWGTLPYEQYF; CDR3 DNA: TGTGCCAGCAGTGAATGGGGCACTTTACCCTACGAGCAGTACTTC
J gene: TRBJ1-2; V gene: TRBV5-4; D gene: TRBD1; clone size: -; CDR3 protein: CASSSQTDRDYGYTF; CDR3 DNA: TGTGCCAGCAGTTCCCAGACCGACAGGGACTATGGCTACACCTTC
J gene: TRBJ2-7; V gene: TRBV19; D gene: TRBD1; clone size: -; CDR3 protein: CASTTGVGEQYF; CDR3 DNA: TGTGCCAGTACTACAGGGGTAGGCGAGCAGTACTTC
J gene: TRBJ2-1; V gene: TRBV5-1; D gene: -; clone size: -; CDR3 protein: CASSFLNEQFF; CDR3 DNA: TGCGCCAGCAGCTTTCTTAATGAGCAGTTCTTC
J gene: TRBJ2-5; V gene: TRBV6-5; D gene: -; clone size: -; CDR3 protein: CASSYVQGQESQYF; CDR3 DNA: TGTGCCAGCAGTTATGTACAGGGACAAGAGTCCCAGTACTTC
J gene: TRBJ2-1; V gene: TRBV2; D gene: TRBD2; clone size: once; CDR3 protein: CASSESPGGINEQFF; CDR3 DNA: TGTGCCAGCAGTGAAAGTCCGGGAGGGATTAATGAGCAGTTCTTC
J gene: TRBJ2-5; V gene: TRBV29-1; D gene: TRBD2; clone size: -; CDR3 protein: CSVEAGGETQYF; CDR3 DNA: TGCAGCGTTGAAGCGGGGGGAGAGACCCAGTACTTC
J gene: TRBJ1-3; V gene: TRBV7-8; D gene: TRBD1; clone size: few; CDR3 protein: CASTRSTGVGNTIYF; CDR3 DNA: TGTGCCAGCACCCGTTCGACAGGGGTGGGAAACACCATATATTTT
J gene: TRBJ2-5; V gene: TRBV29-1; D gene: -; clone size: few; CDR3 protein: CSVEDHQETQYF; CDR3 DNA: TGCAGCGTTGAAGACCATCAAGAGACCCAGTACTTC
J gene: TRBJ1-3; V gene: TRBV18; D gene: -; clone size: -; CDR3 protein: CASSPPHSGNTIYF; CDR3 DNA: TGTGCCAGCTCACCACCCCACTCTGGAAACACCATATATTTT
J gene: TRBJ1-4; V gene: TRBV19; D gene: -; clone size: -; CDR3 protein: CASSISGQRNEKLFF; CDR3 DNA: TGTGCCAGTAGTATATCAGGGCAGCGTAATGAAAAACTGTTTTTT
J gene: TRBJ1-5; V gene: TRBV6-1; D gene: -; clone size: -; CDR3 protein: CASSGGISNQPQHF; CDR3 DNA: TGTGCCAGCAGTGGAGGGATTAGCAATCAGCCCCAGCATTTT
J gene: TRBJ2-3; V gene: TRBV2; D gene: TRBD2; clone size: -; CDR3 protein: CASSVLGGRGTDTQYF; CDR3 DNA: TGTGCCAGCAGTGTGTTAGGTGGGAGGGGCACAGATACGCAGTATTTT
J gene: TRBJ2-7; V gene: TRBV14; D gene: TRBD2; clone size: -; CDR3 protein: CASSPRLAGLGYEQYF; CDR3 DNA: TGTGCCAGCAGCCCAAGACTAGCGGGACTAGGGTACGAGCAGTACTTC
J gene: TRBJ2-3; V gene: TRBV28; D gene: -; clone size: -; CDR3 protein: CASSLSGVSTDTQYF; CDR3 DNA: TGTGCCAGCAGTTTATCGGGGGTTAGCACAGATACGCAGTATTTT
J gene: TRBJ2-2; V gene: TRBV2; D gene: TRBD2; clone size: -; CDR3 protein: CASKWGREANTGELFF; CDR3 DNA: TGTGCCAGCAAGTGGGGGCGGGAGGCGAACACCGGGGAGCTGTTTTTT
J gene: TRBJ2-7; V gene: TRBV5-4; D gene: TRBD1; clone size: -; CDR3 protein: CASSLRGGRIAEQYF; CDR3 DNA: TGTGCCAGCAGCTTGAGAGGGGGCCGGATTGCGGAGCAGTACTTC
J gene: TRBJ2-7; V gene: TRBV28; D gene: TRBD1; clone size: -; CDR3 protein: CASSPSQKTGGWGQYF; CDR3 DNA: TGTGCCAGCAGCCCGAGCCAAAAGACAGGGGGATGGGGGCAGTACTTC
J gene: TRBJ2-1; V gene: TRBV5-6; D gene: TRBD1; clone size: -; CDR3 protein: CASSWGPGTGAYNEQFF; CDR3 DNA: TGTGCCAGCAGCTGGGGTCCCGGGACAGGGGCCTACAATGAGCAGTTCTTC
J gene: TRBJ1-2; V gene: TRBV5-1; D gene: -; clone size: -; CDR3 protein: CASSLEQPYGYTF; CDR3 DNA: TGCGCCAGCAGCTTGGAACAGCCCTATGGCTACACCTTC
J gene: TRBJ2-1; V gene: TRBV6-4; D gene: TRBD2; clone size: -; CDR3 protein: CASRIAGDRDEQFF; CDR3 DNA: TGTGCCAGCAGAATAGCGGGGGATCGGGATGAGCAGTTCTTC
J gene: TRBJ2-5; V gene: TRBV9; D gene: -; clone size: -; CDR3 protein: CASSVATGGTGPGLAYQETQYF; CDR3 DNA: TGTGCCAGCAGCGTAGCTACGGGGGGGACAGGGCCGGGACTAGCGTATCAAGAGACCCAGTACTTC
J gene: TRBJ2-5; V gene: TRBV5-8; D gene: TRBD2; clone size: -; CDR3 protein: CASSWRGLAVETQYF; CDR3 DNA: TGTGCCAGCAGCTGGAGGGGACTAGCTGTCGAGACCCAGTACTTC
J gene: TRBJ2-7; V gene: TRBV15; D gene: TRBD2; clone size: -; CDR3 protein: CATSRAGGLAGGFEQYF; CDR3 DNA: TGTGCCACCAGCAGAGCCGGAGGACTAGCGGGAGGGTTCGAGCAGTACTTC